Shown below are 12 T cell receptor beta chains from a single sample sequenced in a study of OX40 agonist ivuxolimab in advanced cancers. Repertoires were generated with immunoSEQ multiplex PCR, while TCRdb's copy carries only in-frame clones and drops some. The data show 92,000 or so clones, 70% to 85% seen once. The material was CD4+ or CD8+ T cells sorted from blood, obtained in a trial of the OX40 agonist ivuxolimab. These receptors were obtained from an adult with an advanced solid tumor such as melanoma, head and neck, liver or kidney cancer.

The chain uses TRBV19 and TRBJ1-5; 7 bases fit TRBD1. V lost 3 bases to trimming and J lost 7 bases; unmatched junction nucleotides: 15. Germline V gene sequence: CDR1 LNHDA, CDR2 SQIVND (reference sequence). This CDR3 has 17 amino acids. The CDR3 sequence is CASSIHSGGISGQPQHF. The CDR3 bases are TGTGCCAGTAGTATTCACTCAGGGGGAATTTCAGGGCAGCCCCAGCATTTT.

This chain links TRBV27 with TRBJ2-1; 10 bases fit TRBD2. Germline CDR1 and CDR2: MNHEY and SMNVEV (reference sequence). V trimming: 3 bases; J trimming: 8 bases; junction bases outside the gene matches: 7. The CDR3 length is 15 residues. CDR3 bases: TGTGCCAGCAGTTTGGCACTAGCGGGATTAGATGAGCAGTTCTTC. Its translation is CASSLALAGLDEQFF.

This chain links TRBV27 with TRBJ1-2; 8 bases are shared with TRBD1. The V segment lost 6 bases and the J segment 3 bases; nucleotides outside the gene matches: 3. Germline assignment: CDR1 MNHEY and CDR2 SMNVEV (reference sequence). The CDR3 has 13 residues. The CDR3 sequence: CASSPGQDYGYTF. CDR3 DNA: TGTGCCAGCAGCCCGGGACAGGACTATGGCTACACCTTC.

This clone was detected once. The V gene is TRBV5-1, the J gene TRBJ2-7, with a weak D call TRBD1 (6 bases). The CDR3 has 14 amino acids. Germline CDR1 and CDR2: SGHRS and YFSETQ. Trimming took 4 bases from V and 2 from J, leaving 13 bases between them. The CDR3 reads CASSPRQEPYEQYF. The CDR3 DNA sequence: TGCGCCAGCAGCCCCCGACAGGAACCCTACGAGCAGTACTTC.

The V and J genes are TRBV29-1 and TRBJ2-2; weak D call: TRBD2 (6 bases). The CDR3 has 13 residues. V dropped 4 bases and J dropped 5 bases, with 11 bases sitting between them. The germline CDR1 and CDR2 sequences are SQVTM and ANQGSEA. This chain's CDR3 is CSVATSSTGELFF. The CDR3, as DNA: TGCAGCGTTGCGACTAGTTCTACCGGGGAGCTGTTTTTT.

The rearrangement joins TRBV7-2 to TRBJ2-4; D unresolved. V gave up 4 bases and J gave up 3 bases, with 10 bases separating them. This CDR3 region has 14 residues. Per the germline V gene, CDR1 is SGHTA and CDR2 is FQGNSA. CDR3 sequence reads: CASSSGSNKNIQYF. For the CDR3, the DNA is TGTGCCAGCAGCTCCGGGTCCAACAAAAACATTCAGTACTTC.

The chain has TRBV30 and TRBJ2-2, with TRBD1 identical over 7 bases. The junction had 8 bases not matched to a gene; V was cut back by 7 bases and J by 0 bases. This CDR3 is built from 15 residues. Germline V lookup: CDR1 GTSNPN, CDR2 SVGIG (reference sequence). DNA for the CDR3: TGTGCCTTAGTTGGACAGGCGGCGAACACCGGGGAGCTGTTTTTT. Translated: CALVGQAANTGELFF.

The chain recombines TRBV5-1 with TRBJ2-4; D is perhaps TRBD1 (6 bases). V dropped 6 bases and J dropped 5 bases, with 12 bases sitting between them. The CDR3 has 13 residues. Germline CDR1 and CDR2: SGHRS and YFSETQ. The CDR3 sequence is CASKEDRENIQYF. The CDR3, as DNA: TGCGCCAGCAAAGAGGACAGAGAAAACATTCAGTACTTC.

The V gene is TRBV10-3, the J gene TRBJ1-1, with D possibly TRBD1 on 5 matching bases. Germline CDR1 and CDR2: ENHRY and SYGVKD. The V and J ends lost 3 bases and 8 bases respectively, with 10 bases between them. This CDR3 contains 12 residues. The CDR3: CAISEGRGEAFF. The CDR3, as DNA: TGTGCCATCAGTGAAGGGAGGGGCGAAGCTTTCTTT.

The V and J genes are TRBV6-5 and TRBJ1-1; TRBD1 agrees at 7 bases. The CDR3 is made up of 14 amino acids. Germline V gene lookup returns CDR1 MNHEY and CDR2 SVGAGI. V trimming: 4 bases; J trimming: 4 bases; junction bases outside the gene matches: 6. CDR3 bases: TGTGCCAGCAGTTGGAGAACAGGGGCCACTGAAGCTTTCTTT. Its protein product is CASSWRTGATEAFF.

The chain recombines TRBV4-2 with TRBJ1-1, with a tentative D call TRBD1 (5 bases). Trimming removed 4 bases from V and 5 bases from J, with 11 bases in between. Germline CDR1 reads LGHNA; CDR2 reads YNFKEQ. The CDR3 extends over 13 amino acids. This CDR3 reads CASSLRQLTEAFF. For the CDR3, the DNA is TGTGCCAGCAGCCTTCGACAGTTGACTGAAGCTTTCTTT.

This clone has just one count. The chain couples TRBV27 to TRBJ1-1; D is unclear. Germline CDR1 MNHEY, CDR2 SMNVEV (reference sequence). The germline V and J ends were trimmed by 5 bases and 1 base, with 5 bases remaining between them. CDR3 length: 12 residues. CDR3 in amino acids: CASSPRNTEAFF. Here the CDR3 DNA reads TGTGCCAGCAGTCCGAGGAACACTGAAGCTTTCTTT.